This is a list of T cell receptor beta chains from one sample in a study of Ad26.COV2.S vaccination and SARS-CoV-2 variants. Here immunoSEQ multiplex PCR was the method, and the copy in TCRdb shows in-frame clones only, minus some. The sample includes hundreds of thousands of clones, about 90% seen only once; the top ten take over 1.3%. This material consisted of peripheral blood, taken in a trial of Ad26.COV2.S vaccine versus placebo. The receptor source for this set is a person aged 18 to 59 who received the Ad26.COV2.S COVID-19 vaccine or a placebo. CDR3s include the opening cysteine and the closing phenylalanine or tryptophan. D genes are given only for firm matches. Not every row has a clone size; where given, it reads once, few, many or a size class.

abundance	j_gene	d_gene	v_gene	CDR3aa	CDR3nt
NA	TRBJ2-7	NA	TRBV2	CASSSRDAASPYEQYF	TGTGCCAGCAGTTCCCGGGACGCCGCTTCTCCCTACGAGCAGTACTTC
NA	TRBJ1-2	NA	TRBV7-2	CASSLKSSNYGYTF	TGTGCCAGCAGCTTAAAAAGTTCCAACTATGGCTACACCTTC
NA	TRBJ2-3	TRBD2	TRBV10-3	CAISQTSGGITDTQYF	TGTGCCATCAGCCAGACTAGCGGGGGGATCACAGATACGCAGTATTTT
NA	TRBJ2-1	NA	TRBV7-2	CASSLVRGRDYNEQFF	TGTGCCAGCAGCTTAGTGAGGGGTAGAGACTACAATGAGCAGTTCTTC
NA	TRBJ1-6	NA	TRBV5-1	CASSLGLQPDSPLHF	TGCGCCAGCAGCTTGGGACTCCAACCGGATTCACCCCTCCACTTT
NA	TRBJ2-3	TRBD2	TRBV10-2	CASKGLAGTDTQYF	TGCGCCAGCAAAGGACTAGCGGGGACAGATACGCAGTATTTT
NA	TRBJ2-2	NA	TRBV9	CASSVGGTPTGELFF	TGTGCCAGCAGCGTAGGGGGTACCCCCACCGGGGAGCTGTTTTTT
NA	TRBJ1-2	NA	TRBV5-1	CASSLSGHSNYGYTF	TGCGCCAGCAGCCTCTCTGGACATTCCAACTATGGCTACACCTTC
NA	TRBJ1-1	NA	TRBV19	CASSMARRTEAFF	TGTGCCAGTAGTATGGCCAGGCGCACTGAAGCTTTCTTT
NA	TRBJ1-2	NA	TRBV12-5	CASGLIGLVYGYTF	TGTGCTAGTGGTTTGATCGGCCTCGTTTATGGCTACACCTTC
NA	TRBJ2-7	NA	TRBV19	CASGRGRAYEQYF	TGTGCCAGTGGGCGAGGACGAGCGTACGAGCAGTACTTC
NA	TRBJ1-6	TRBD1	TRBV6-5	CASSRQGGSPLHF	TGTGCCAGCAGTAGACAGGGCGGTTCACCCCTCCACTTT
NA	TRBJ2-2	NA	TRBV7-3	CASSLGAGELFF	TGTGCCAGCAGCTTAGGGGCCGGGGAGCTGTTTTTT
NA	TRBJ1-5	NA	TRBV7-2	CASSWDTGNQPQHF	TGTGCCAGCAGCTGGGACACGGGCAATCAGCCCCAGCATTTT
NA	TRBJ2-1	NA	TRBV2	CASRGQSSYNEQFF	TGTGCCAGCAGGGGACAAAGCTCCTACAATGAGCAGTTCTTC
NA	TRBJ2-3	NA	TRBV4-1	CASSQEGGTDTQYF	TGCGCCAGCAGCCAAGAGGGCGGCACAGATACGCAGTATTTT
NA	TRBJ2-2	TRBD2	TRBV10-3	CAISDGGSGSWNTGELFF	TGTGCCATCAGTGACGGCGGTAGCGGGAGTTGGAACACCGGGGAGCTGTTTTTT
NA	TRBJ2-6	NA	TRBV5-1	CASSLRTVSSGANVLTF	TGCGCCAGCAGCCTTCGGACAGTCTCTTCGGGGGCCAACGTCCTGACTTTC
NA	TRBJ2-7	NA	TRBV6-2/TRBV6-3	CASSYSRDVTPSLEQYF	TGTGCCAGCAGTTACTCGAGAGACGTGACACCATCTCTCGAGCAGTACTTC
NA	TRBJ2-5	NA	TRBV12-3/TRBV12-4	CASSPTSAETQYF	TGTGCCAGCAGTCCTACCTCGGCAGAGACCCAGTACTTC
NA	TRBJ2-7	NA	TRBV5-1	CASSFRDNSYEQYF	TGCGCCAGCAGCTTCCGGGACAACTCCTACGAGCAGTACTTC
once	TRBJ2-5	NA	TRBV30	CAWSGRETQYF	TGTGCCTGGAGTGGCCGAGAGACCCAGTACTTC
NA	TRBJ2-2	NA	TRBV30	CAWSLTPNTGELFF	TGTGCCTGGAGCCTAACCCCGAACACCGGGGAGCTGTTTTTT
NA	TRBJ2-3	NA	TRBV29-1	CSVELYGAADTQYF	TGCAGCGTTGAATTATACGGGGCTGCAGATACGCAGTATTTT
NA	TRBJ2-3	TRBD1	TRBV9	CASSVTTGVWDTQYF	TGTGCCAGCAGCGTGACAACAGGGGTTTGGGATACGCAGTATTTT
NA	TRBJ2-2	NA	TRBV12-5	CASGRTGELFF	TGTGCTAGTGGGCGTACCGGGGAGCTGTTTTTT
NA	TRBJ2-1	NA	TRBV5-6	CASSLGLPSKSSYNEQFF	TGTGCCAGCAGCTTGGGGCTCCCTTCCAAAAGCTCCTACAATGAGCAGTTCTTC
NA	TRBJ2-3	TRBD2	TRBV3-1/TRBV3-2	CASSQDWGGGSTDTQYF	TGTGCCAGCAGCCAAGATTGGGGGGGAGGGAGCACAGATACGCAGTATTTT
NA	TRBJ2-1	TRBD2	TRBV5-1	CASSSSGGASNEQFF	TGCGCCAGCAGCTCTAGCGGGGGGGCGTCTAATGAGCAGTTCTTC
once	TRBJ2-3	NA	TRBV5-1	CASTSGFQLTDTQYF	TGCGCCAGCACCTCGGGGTTTCAGCTCACAGATACGCAGTATTTT